Following are 17 T cell receptor beta chains from one sample sequenced in a study of a mutant IDH1 vaccine in newly diagnosed glioma. Time point of the sample: baseline, week 1 (first vaccination visit). Documented treatment: pre-vaccination baseline after standard-of-care therapy. Using immunoSEQ multiplex PCR, the repertoire was profiled, and TCRdb retains in-frame clones only, with some absent. Of around 33,000 clones listed, 80% to 90% are singletons. The sample was PBMCs, taken from a glioma patient treated with radiotherapy, temozolomide or both. These receptors all come from a middle-aged woman with glioma.

This chain joins TRBV6-5 and TRBJ2-7; 7 nucleotides align to TRBD1. The trim removed 6 bases at V and 2 bases at J, leaving 1 base unmatched. CDR3 length: 12 amino acids. Germline V gene sequence: CDR1 MNHEY, CDR2 SVGAGI. The CDR3 bases are TGTGCCAGCAGGACAGGGCCCTACGAGCAGTACTTC. Protein product: CASRTGPYEQYF.

This sequence joins TRBV6-5 and TRBJ2-1; the match to TRBD1 covers 11 bases. The CDR3 sequence is 15 residues long. The germline V gene encodes CDR1 MNHEY and CDR2 SVGAGI. Germline trimming cut 5 bases from V and 5 bases from J; bases unmatched to any gene: 5. CDR3 DNA: TGTGCCAGCAGTGGGGACAGGGGGAGAAACAATGAGCAGTTCTTC. Encoded protein: CASSGDRGRNNEQFF.

The table lists this clone with a count of one. The chain couples TRBV6-5 to TRBJ1-2, with TRBD1 as a possible D gene (5 bases). The V and J ends lost 6 bases and 6 bases respectively, with 8 bases between them. The V gene's germline CDR1 is MNHEY and CDR2 SVGAGI. The CDR3 runs to 11 residues. CDR3: CASRGGDGYTF. As DNA, the CDR3 is TGTGCCAGCAGGGGGGGGGATGGCTACACCTTC.

The V call is TRBV18, the J call TRBJ1-4; D gene ambiguous. Germline V gene data show CDR1 as KGHSH and CDR2 as LQKENI. This CDR3 region has 15 residues. Trimming took 1 base from V and 2 from J, leaving 8 bases between them. CDR3 in DNA: TGTGCCAGCTCACCACAGGGAGGGACTAATGAAAAACTGTTTTTT. Translation gives CASSPQGGTNEKLFF.

The V gene is TRBV10-1, the J gene TRBJ2-7; D is unresolved. The CDR3 loop spans 15 amino acids. Germline V gene lookup returns CDR1 WNHNN and CDR2 SYGVQD (reference sequence). Deletions cut 3 bases from V and 0 bases from J, with 12 bases between. CDR3 sequence reads: CASSDPQLISYEQYF. The CDR3, as DNA: TGCGCCAGCAGTGATCCCCAGTTGATCTCCTACGAGCAGTACTTC.

V gene TRBV28 combines with J gene TRBJ2-7, with D uncertain. From germline, CDR1 is MDHEN and CDR2 SYDVKM. The CDR3 runs 12 residues. Trimming stripped 6 bases from V and 7 bases from J, with 13 bases between. The CDR3 loop is CASSPEEKEQYF. The DNA for the CDR3 is TGTGCCAGCAGCCCCGAGGAGAAAGAGCAGTACTTC.

The chain uses TRBV28 and TRBJ1-1, with 8 bases matching TRBD1. The trim removed 2 bases at V and 6 bases at J, leaving 5 bases unmatched. Germline CDR1 and CDR2: MDHEN and SYDVKM. The CDR3 contains 14 residues. CDR3: CASSLDRGRPEAFF. CDR3 bases: TGTGCCAGCAGTTTAGACAGGGGAAGGCCTGAAGCTTTCTTT.

The CDR3 DNA follows: TGTGCCAGCAGCTTAGGGGCGCAGGGGGCGGGTACGCAGTATTTT. Translated, it gives CASSLGAQGAGTQYF. The chain carries TRBV7-2 and TRBJ2-3; 8 bases map to TRBD1. The CDR3 contains 15 residues. Germline trimming cut 1 base from V and 8 bases from J; bases unmatched to any gene: 8. CDR1 and CDR2 from the germline V gene are SGHTA and FQGNSA.

V usage is TRBV5-1 and J usage is TRBJ1-1; 8 nucleotides agree with TRBD1. This CDR3 comprises 14 residues. Germline trimming cut 4 bases from V and 4 bases from J; bases unmatched to any gene: 6. Germline V gene lookup returns CDR1 SGHRS and CDR2 YFSETQ. The CDR3 DNA reads TGCGCCAGCAGCCTAGGACAGGGTGGCACTGAAGCTTTCTTT. Translation gives CASSLGQGGTEAFF.

The chain uses TRBV19 and TRBJ2-5; 8 bases line up with TRBD1. The germline V gene has CDR1 LNHDA and CDR2 SQIVND (reference sequence). J was trimmed by 1 base and V by 4 bases; bases with no gene match: 5. This CDR3 has 15 residues. In DNA, the CDR3 is TGTGCCAGTAGTAGTACAGGGGGAGTCCAAGAGACCCAGTACTTC. This translates into CASSSTGGVQETQYF.

The rearrangement links TRBV29-1 to TRBJ2-5; D is possibly TRBD1 (5 bases). The CDR3 has 13 residues. Trimming shortened V by 4 bases and J by 1 base, and 10 bases separated the two germline ends. Germline CDR1 SQVTM, CDR2 ANQGSEA. The CDR3 region has the DNA TGCAGCGTTGGAAAACAGGCCCAAGAGACCCAGTACTTC. Its protein is CSVGKQAQETQYF.

The chain joins TRBV6-5 to TRBJ2-2; no reliable D call. This CDR3 is 12 amino acids long. The V gene's germline CDR1 is MNHEY and CDR2 SVGAGI. Trimming stripped 7 bases from V and 4 bases from J, with 7 bases between. For the CDR3, the DNA is TGTGCCAGCAAAACGATCACCGGGGAGCTGTTTTTT. Amino acids: CASKTITGELFF.

The V call is TRBV7-9, the J call TRBJ2-1; D is unresolved. With 0 bases removed from V and 7 bases from J, the gap between germline ends came to 13 bases. Looked up from germline, CDR1 is SEHNR and CDR2 is FQNEAQ (reference sequence). The CDR3 is 15 amino acids. The chain's CDR3 is CASSLAYKGRNEQFF. In nucleotides, the CDR3 is TGTGCCAGCAGCTTAGCGTATAAGGGAAGGAATGAGCAGTTCTTC.

This chain connects TRBV11-2 to TRBJ2-1, with TRBD2 matching 11 bases. CDR3 length: 15 amino acids. V lost 7 bases and J lost 4; bases outside the gene matches: 6. In germline, CDR1 is SGHAT, CDR2 FQNNGV. CDR3 in amino acids: CASKPLAGAYNEQFF. CDR3 nucleotides: TGTGCCAGCAAGCCACTAGCGGGAGCTTACAATGAGCAGTTCTTC.

V is TRBV29-1 and J is TRBJ2-7, with D unclear. Looked up from germline, CDR1 is SQVTM and CDR2 is ANQGSEA. The CDR3 consists of 11 residues. Trimming shortened V by 3 bases and J by 7 bases, and 10 bases separated the two germline ends. The CDR3 reads CSVEWIREQYF. CDR3 coding DNA: TGCAGCGTTGAGTGGATCCGGGAGCAGTACTTC.

The CDR3 nucleotides are TGTGCCAGCAGTTTCGGAAACACCATATATTTT. Its protein product is CASSFGNTIYF. The chain joins TRBV2 to TRBJ1-3; D is undetermined. This CDR3 has 11 amino acids. Trimming left V 5 bases short and J 4 bases short, with 3 bases between. CDR1 SNHLY and CDR2 FYNNEI come from the germline V gene.

The chain uses TRBV5-8 and TRBJ1-5, with D uncertain. CDR1 SGHTS and CDR2 YDEGEE come from the germline V gene. V was shortened by 3 bases and J by 0 bases, with 10 bases between the two germline ends. The CDR3 has 15 amino acids. The CDR3 nucleotides read TGTGCCAGCAGCTCCGGAACGGATAGCAATCAGCCCCAGCATTTT. Protein: CASSSGTDSNQPQHF.